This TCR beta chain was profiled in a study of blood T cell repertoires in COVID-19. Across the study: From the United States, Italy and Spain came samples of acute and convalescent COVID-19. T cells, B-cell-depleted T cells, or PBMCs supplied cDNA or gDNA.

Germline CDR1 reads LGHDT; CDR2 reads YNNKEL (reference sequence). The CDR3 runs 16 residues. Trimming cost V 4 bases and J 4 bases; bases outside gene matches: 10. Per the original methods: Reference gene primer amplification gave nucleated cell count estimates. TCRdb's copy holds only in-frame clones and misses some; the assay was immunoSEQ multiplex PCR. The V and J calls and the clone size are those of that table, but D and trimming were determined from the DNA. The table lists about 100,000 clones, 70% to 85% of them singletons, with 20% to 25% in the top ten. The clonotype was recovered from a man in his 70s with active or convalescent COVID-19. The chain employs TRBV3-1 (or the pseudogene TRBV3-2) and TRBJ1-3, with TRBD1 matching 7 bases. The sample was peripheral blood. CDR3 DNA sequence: TGTGCCAGCAGCCGACAGGGAGAAGAGTGGGGAAACACCATATATTTT. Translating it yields CASSRQGEEWGNTIYF.